Each of the 24 T cell receptor beta chains below was sequenced from the same sample in a study of blood T cell repertoires in COVID-19. Sequencing was performed with immunoSEQ multiplex PCR; in TCRdb, only in-frame clones are kept and a portion is missing. This repertoire shows under 95,000 clones, 75% to 85% found once; its top ten account for about 31%. The sample was peripheral blood. Receptor source: a woman older than 75 with acute or convalescent COVID-19.

The genes are TRBV11-3 and TRBJ2-7; D remains unclear. CDR3 length: 13 amino acids. CDR1 is SGHNT, CDR2 YENEEA, per germline. V lost 1 base, J lost 7 bases, and 11 bases lay in between. The DNA for the CDR3 is TGTGCCAGCAGCTTAGGCTCCTCGAGGGAGCAGTACTTC. This encodes CASSLGSSREQYF.

The V call is TRBV6-1, the J call TRBJ2-7; 9 bases are shared with TRBD2. V dropped 1 base and J dropped 1; count of bases not matched to a gene: 2. The germline V gene has CDR1 MNHNS and CDR2 SASEGT. This CDR3 has 15 amino acids. The CDR3 reads CASSEGAGGSYEQYF. For the CDR3, the DNA is TGTGCCAGCAGTGAAGGGGCGGGAGGGTCCTACGAGCAGTACTTC.

This chain links TRBV10-3 with TRBJ1-1; D remains unclear. V shed 3 bases and J shed 3 bases, with 14 bases lying between them. The CDR3 covers 15 residues. Germline CDR1 is ENHRY and CDR2 is SYGVKD. The CDR3 sequence: CAISDEGRKDTEAFF. CDR3 DNA sequence: TGTGCCATCAGTGACGAGGGTAGAAAGGACACTGAAGCTTTCTTT.

The chain combines TRBV6-2 or TRBV6-3 with TRBJ1-2; 7 nucleotides align to TRBD1. From germline, CDR1 is MNHEY and CDR2 SVGEGT. Losses at the gene ends were 0 bases for V and 5 bases for J; bases not matched to a gene: 3. This CDR3 has 14 amino acids. CDR3 residues: CASSYSGQTYGYTF. The CDR3 DNA reads TGTGCCAGCAGTTACTCGGGACAGACTTATGGCTACACCTTC.

V and J are TRBV16 and TRBJ2-1; a weak D match, TRBD2 (7 bases). The V and J ends lost 5 bases and 5 bases respectively, with 19 bases between them. Germline V CDR1 and CDR2: KGHSY, FQNENV. This CDR3 has 16 residues. For the CDR3, the DNA is TGTGCCAGCAGCTTTCAATCTAGGGGGGGAAACAATGAGCAGTTCTTC. It translates to CASSFQSRGGNNEQFF.

This clone appeared a single time. This chain links TRBV19 with TRBJ2-3; 8 positions agree with TRBD2. This CDR3 spans 15 amino acids. The trim removed 5 bases at V and 3 bases at J, leaving 7 bases unmatched. From germline, CDR1 is LNHDA and CDR2 SQIVND (reference sequence). The CDR3 sequence: CASSPRTSLTDTQYF. As DNA, the CDR3 is TGTGCCAGTAGTCCCCGGACTAGCTTAACAGATACGCAGTATTTT.

The J gene is TRBJ2-7, the V gene TRBV5-8; 9 nucleotides align to TRBD1. Germline V gives CDR1 SGHTS, CDR2 YDEGEE. Trimming took 0 bases from V and 10 from J; bases not matched to a gene: 17. CDR3 length equals 17 residues. Here the CDR3 DNA reads TGTGCCAGCAGCTTGGTCGGACCGGGACAGGGACACCTCCTACAGTACTTC. This gives the protein CASSLVGPGQGHLLQYF.

This clone has only one observation. This rearrangement joins TRBV5-4 to TRBJ2-7, with 9 bases matching TRBD2. V lost 0 bases to trimming and J lost 6 bases; unmatched junction nucleotides: 4. Germline V CDR1 and CDR2: SGHNT, YYREEE (reference sequence). CDR3 length equals 14 residues. This CDR3 is CASSLASGNFEQYF. The CDR3 DNA sequence: TGTGCCAGCAGCTTGGCTAGCGGGAATTTCGAGCAGTACTTC.

The V and J genes are TRBV5-5 and TRBJ2-7; a possible D gene is TRBD2 (6 bases). This CDR3 is built from 15 residues. With 4 bases removed from V and 0 bases from J, the gap between germline ends came to 14 bases. Germline V CDR1 and CDR2: SGHKS, YYEKEE (reference sequence). The CDR3 here is CASSPPGRGSYEQYF. In nucleotides, the CDR3 is TGTGCCAGCAGCCCCCCGGGGCGGGGCTCCTACGAGCAGTACTTC.

The chain joins TRBV2 to TRBJ2-2, with no clear D. V lost 5 bases, J lost 3 bases, and 4 bases lay in between. The CDR3 sequence is 12 residues long. The germline V gene has CDR1 SNHLY and CDR2 FYNNEI. The chain's CDR3 is CASSRDTGELFF. Written as DNA, the CDR3 is TGTGCCAGCAGTCGGGACACCGGGGAGCTGTTTTTT.

The chain links TRBV6-6 to TRBJ2-1; a weak D match, TRBD2 (6 bases). This CDR3 is built from 14 residues. V lost 6 bases to trimming and J lost 5 bases, with 14 bases between them. Germline V gives CDR1 MNHNY, CDR2 SVGAGI (reference sequence). This CDR3 reads CASSFRLGHNEQFF. CDR3 DNA sequence: TGTGCCAGCAGCTTCAGACTAGGCCACAATGAGCAGTTCTTC.

The chain joins TRBV2 to TRBJ2-3; D gene uncertain. The ends were cut back, 4 bases at V and 4 bases at J, with 9 bases in the middle. The germline gives CDR1 SNHLY, CDR2 FYNNEI. CDR3 size: 13 residues. The CDR3 bases are TGTGCCAGCAGTGTTATCAGGTCAGATACGCAGTATTTT. Its translation: CASSVIRSDTQYF.

The V and J genes are TRBV3-1 (or the pseudogene TRBV3-2) and TRBJ1-4; weak D call: TRBD1 (6 bases). From germline, CDR1 is LGHDT and CDR2 YNNKEL (reference sequence). The CDR3 is made up of 17 amino acids. V lost 0 bases to trimming and J lost 7 bases, with 18 bases between them. The CDR3 DNA is TGTGCCAGCAGCCAAGATCAGACAGGATGGCTAACTGAAAAACTGTTTTTT. It encodes CASSQDQTGWLTEKLFF.

This sequence joins TRBV19 and TRBJ2-1, with TRBD2 matching 9 bases. V lost 8 bases to trimming and J lost 5 bases; unmatched junction nucleotides: 7. The CDR3 extends over 14 amino acids. Germline-derived CDR1 and CDR2 are LNHDA and SQIVND (reference sequence). CDR3 sequence: CASGLAGGHNEQFF. CDR3 DNA sequence: TGTGCCAGTGGCCTGGCGGGAGGGCACAATGAGCAGTTCTTC.

This chain connects TRBV5-8 to TRBJ2-1, with TRBD1 matching 9 bases. The CDR3 is 15 amino acids. Germline CDR1 is SGHTS and CDR2 is YDEGEE. Trimming removed 4 bases from V and 6 bases from J; junction bases left unmatched: 8. The CDR3 here is CASSPNRGPGNEQFF. CDR3 DNA: TGTGCCAGCAGCCCCAACAGGGGGCCCGGCAATGAGCAGTTCTTC.

The V call is TRBV28, the J call TRBJ2-7; the match to TRBD1 covers 7 bases. Germline loops: CDR1 MDHEN, CDR2 SYDVKM. V lost 7 bases, J lost 0 bases, and 3 bases stayed unmatched. This CDR3 region has 13 residues. The chain's CDR3 is CASTGGGSYEQYF. Here the CDR3 DNA reads TGTGCCAGCACAGGGGGTGGCTCCTACGAGCAGTACTTC.

This clone was seen just once. This chain joins TRBV7-2 and TRBJ2-5, with D tentatively TRBD1 (6 bases). This CDR3 comprises 14 residues. Trimming cost V 5 bases and J 2 bases, with 12 bases left between them. CDR1 and CDR2 from the germline V gene are SGHTA and FQGNSA. As DNA, the CDR3 is TGTGCCAGCAGCCCGGACAGTACGCAAGAGACCCAGTACTTC. Protein sequence: CASSPDSTQETQYF. Using reference TRBV7-2 and TRBJ2-5 for the parts outside the CDR3, the full variable domain is GAGVSQSPSNKVTEKGKDVELRCDPISGHTALYWYRQSLGQGLEFLIYFQGNSAPDKSGLPSDRFSAERTGGSVSTLTIQRTQQEDSAVYLCASSPDSTQETQYFGPGTRLLVL.

The gene calls are TRBV29-1 and TRBJ2-1; the match to TRBD2 covers 8 bases. Trimming removed 4 bases from V and 10 bases from J; junction bases left unmatched: 9. This CDR3 comprises 13 residues. Germline V gene data show CDR1 as SQVTM and CDR2 as ANQGSEA. The CDR3 is CSVAREGTREQFF. The CDR3 DNA is TGCAGCGTTGCTCGGGAGGGCACACGAGAGCAGTTCTTC.

The chain combines TRBV19 with TRBJ2-2; 12 bases are shared with TRBD2. V shed 7 bases and J 7 bases; nucleotides not matched to a gene: 10. The germline V gene has CDR1 LNHDA and CDR2 SQIVND (reference sequence). There are 16 residues in the CDR3. The CDR3 loop reads CASTSTSGRKDGELFF. As DNA, the CDR3 is TGTGCCAGTACCTCAACTAGCGGGAGGAAGGACGGGGAGCTGTTTTTT.

V gene TRBV7-2 combines with J gene TRBJ2-1; 8 nucleotides align to TRBD2. Per germline, CDR1 SGHTA and CDR2 FQGNSA. The CDR3 spans 15 residues. V shed 6 bases and J 2 bases; nucleotides not matched to a gene: 6. CDR3 sequence (DNA): TGTGCCAGCAGTTTAAGCGGGGGCACCTACAATGAGCAGTTCTTC. Translating it yields CASSLSGGTYNEQFF.

The genes are TRBV2 and TRBJ2-3; TRBD2 agrees at 7 bases. CDR1 is SNHLY, CDR2 FYNNEI, per germline. V shed 7 bases, J shed 0 bases, and the junction held 7 bases outside the gene matches. The length of the CDR3 is 15 residues. This CDR3 reads CASKAGTVSTDTQYF. In DNA, the CDR3 is TGTGCCAGCAAAGCGGGAACTGTTAGCACAGATACGCAGTATTTT.

In its sample, this clone was seen many times. The chain uses TRBV5-1 and TRBJ2-5; D is perhaps TRBD2 (5 bases). The V end was cut by 0 bases, the J end by 1 base, with 7 bases between. CDR3 size: 14 residues. The V gene's germline CDR1 is SGHRS and CDR2 YFSETQ. This chain's CDR3 is CASSLATSQETQYF. The CDR3, as DNA: TGCGCCAGCAGCTTGGCTACTAGCCAAGAGACCCAGTACTTC. Full variable domain (missing parts from reference TRBV5-1 and TRBJ2-5): KAGVTQTPRYLIKTRGQQVTLSCSPISGHRSVSWYQQTPGQGLQFLFEYFSETQRNKGNFPGRFSGRQFSNSRSEMNVSTLELGDSALYLCASSLATSQETQYFGPGTRLLVL.

This clone was counted between two and nine times. V gene TRBV12-5 combines with J gene TRBJ2-2; D gene unclear. CDR1 LGHNT and CDR2 FRNRAP come from the germline V gene. The CDR3 covers 14 residues. The V end lost 7 bases, the J end lost 0 bases, and 9 bases lay between the germline ends. The chain's CDR3 is CASDSGANTGELFF. As DNA, the CDR3 is TGTGCTAGTGATAGTGGTGCGAACACCGGGGAGCTGTTTTTT.

V and J are TRBV5-1 and TRBJ2-4; possible D gene TRBD2, 6 bases. V shed 4 bases and J shed 9 bases, with 17 bases lying between them. CDR1 and CDR2 from the germline V gene are SGHRS and YFSETQ. The CDR3 runs to 14 residues. The CDR3 reads CASSPGKVGSIQYF. The CDR3, as DNA: TGCGCCAGCAGCCCGGGGAAGGTCGGGAGCATTCAGTACTTC.